This T cell receptor (beta chain) was identified in a study of blood T cell repertoires in COVID-19. Background on the study: There were acute and convalescent COVID-19 samples, and they came from the United States, Italy and Spain. The cDNA or gDNA used as material had been derived from T cells, B-cell-depleted T cells, or PBMCs.

This clone was observed many times. How the authors handled the data: Reference gene primers were amplified, and this amplification served to estimate nucleated cell counts. Assay: immunoSEQ multiplex PCR; the TCRdb copy retains only in-frame clones and omits some. V and J calls and clone size follow that table, whereas D and trimming were derived from the DNA. The sample contains about 190,000 clones, 75% to 90% of which appear only once. There are 15 residues in the CDR3. Trimming removed 4 bases at V and 4 bases at J, with 14 bases between. Germline CDR1 reads SEHNR; CDR2 reads FQNEAQ (reference sequence).

The specimen was peripheral blood. The chain employs TRBV7-9 and TRBJ2-1, with D possibly matching TRBD2 (5 bases). This clonotype was obtained from a middle-aged man with acute or convalescent COVID-19. In DNA, the CDR3 is TGTGCCAGCAGCTCTGAGGGATCCCCTTACAATGAGCAGTTCTTC. Its protein is CASSSEGSPYNEQFF.